The 29 T cell receptor beta chains reported below all come from one sample, sequenced in a study of blood T cell repertoires in COVID-19. The assay was immunoSEQ multiplex PCR, and TCRdb's table has in-frame clones only and misses some. The table lists 160,000 or so clones, about 88% of them singletons. Sequencing was carried out using peripheral blood. The receptor set was obtained from a man aged 40-55 years with acute or convalescent COVID-19.

In this sample, this clone turned up a few times. The chain is built from TRBV10-3 and TRBJ2-7; 9 positions agree with TRBD2. CDR1 and CDR2 from the germline V gene are ENHRY and SYGVKD. With V trimmed by 2 bases and J by 3 bases, 8 bases remained unmatched. The CDR3 is 16 amino acids. The CDR3 protein is CAISEPRGGGLYEQYF. The CDR3 coding sequence is TGTGCCATCAGTGAGCCCCGCGGGGGGGGGCTCTACGAGCAGTACTTC.

This chain uses TRBV7-2 with TRBJ1-1; unclear D gene. Germline V lookup: CDR1 SGHTA, CDR2 FQGNSA. Trimming stripped 1 base from V and 4 bases from J, with 13 bases between. This CDR3 has 15 residues. CDR3 residues: CASSLGGVGSTEAFF. The CDR3, as DNA: TGTGCCAGCAGCTTAGGTGGGGTTGGGAGCACTGAAGCTTTCTTT.

The chain uses TRBV19 and TRBJ1-3; D gene ambiguous. Germline-derived CDR1 and CDR2 are LNHDA and SQIVND (reference sequence). This CDR3 has 15 amino acids. V was pared by 9 bases and J by 0 bases, with 15 bases between. Written as DNA, the CDR3 is TGTGCCAGCACCGCCGGCGAGGCCTCTGGAAACACCATATATTTT. Residues: CASTAGEASGNTIYF.

The chain links TRBV6-4 to TRBJ2-4; D perhaps matches TRBD1 (6 bases). Trimming took off 8 bases at V and 16 bases at J, with 15 bases between the two ends. From germline, CDR1 is MRHNA and CDR2 SNTAGT. The CDR3 has 10 residues. CDR3 protein: CASALWTAYF. CDR3 coding DNA: TGTGCCAGCGCCCTATGGACAGCCTACTTC.

V usage is TRBV5-6 and J usage is TRBJ2-1; TRBD2 agrees at 9 bases. The V and J ends lost 3 bases and 8 bases, in that order; junction bases with no gene match: 3. Germline CDR1 SGHDT, CDR2 YYEEEE. This CDR3 comprises 13 residues. The CDR3, as DNA: TGTGCCAGCAGCTCCCTAGCGGGGTATGAGCAGTTCTTC. This encodes CASSSLAGYEQFF.

This clone was counted only a few times. This chain links TRBV2 with TRBJ1-4, with TRBD1 matching 8 bases. The V gene's germline CDR1 is SNHLY and CDR2 FYNNEI. The V gene end was trimmed by 6 bases and the J gene end by 2 bases; junction bases not matched to a gene: 5. This CDR3 region has 15 residues. CDR3 region: CASRVSGGTNEKLFF. As DNA, the CDR3 is TGTGCCAGCAGGGTTTCAGGGGGCACTAATGAAAAACTGTTTTTT. Filled out from reference TRBV2 and TRBJ1-4, the complete variable domain reads EPEVTQTPSHQVTQMGQEVILRCVPISNHLYFYWYRQILGQKVEFLVSFYNNEISEKSEIFDDQFSVERPDGSNFTLKIRSTKLEDSAMYFCASRVSGGTNEKLFFGSGTQLSVL.

V is TRBV28 and J is TRBJ2-5; 9 bases align to TRBD1. Germline CDR1 is MDHEN and CDR2 is SYDVKM. Losses at the gene ends were 5 bases for V and 4 bases for J; bases not matched to a gene: 5. This CDR3 region has 14 residues. The CDR3: CASSIPGQGETQYF. CDR3 sequence (DNA): TGTGCCAGCAGTATACCGGGACAGGGAGAGACCCAGTACTTC.

The chain links TRBV2 to TRBJ2-7, with D possibly matching TRBD2 (7 bases). CDR1 and CDR2 (germline): SNHLY, FYNNEI. Deletions cut 1 base from V and 0 bases from J, with 13 bases between. This CDR3 region has 16 residues. The CDR3 loop reads CASSEGAGALSYEQYF. The DNA for the CDR3 is TGTGCCAGCAGTGAAGGGGCGGGGGCCCTCTCCTACGAGCAGTACTTC.

The V gene is TRBV10-3, the J gene TRBJ1-5; TRBD1 matches 9 bases. This CDR3 region has 15 residues. Unmatched junction bases numbered 8, after V lost 2 bases and J lost 9 bases. Germline V gene data show CDR1 as ENHRY and CDR2 as SYGVKD. The CDR3 loop is CAISEGGQGVTPQHF. The CDR3 DNA sequence: TGTGCCATCAGTGAGGGGGGACAGGGAGTTACGCCCCAGCATTTT.

This clone was observed once. This chain connects TRBV19 to TRBJ2-3; 8 positions agree with TRBD1. V was pared by 4 bases and J by 1 base, with 7 bases of the junction left unmatched. This CDR3 has 16 residues. CDR1 and CDR2 from the germline V gene are LNHDA and SQIVND (reference sequence). This chain's CDR3 is CASSKGNRGGTDTQYF. CDR3 DNA: TGTGCCAGTAGTAAGGGGAACAGGGGGGGCACAGATACGCAGTATTTT.

The chain uses TRBV7-9 and TRBJ1-1, with 9 bases identical to TRBD1. V lost 4 bases, J lost 4 bases, and 7 bases stayed unmatched. The CDR3 loop spans 15 amino acids. Germline V gene sequence: CDR1 SEHNR, CDR2 FQNEAQ (reference sequence). The CDR3 DNA sequence: TGTGCCAGCAGCTCCCAGGGACAGGGAACCACTGAAGCTTTCTTT. Translating gives CASSSQGQGTTEAFF.

J is TRBJ2-2 and V is TRBV5-1; D perhaps matches TRBD2 (5 bases). The CDR3 extends over 15 amino acids. Germline-derived CDR1 and CDR2 are SGHRS and YFSETQ. The V end was cut by 2 bases, the J end by 7 bases, with 15 bases between. This chain's CDR3 is CASSLSRAMGGELFF. CDR3 DNA sequence: TGCGCCAGCAGCTTATCGAGGGCCATGGGCGGGGAGCTGTTTTTT. The whole variable domain, filled in from reference TRBV5-1 and TRBJ2-2, reads KAGVTQTPRYLIKTRGQQVTLSCSPISGHRSVSWYQQTPGQGLQFLFEYFSETQRNKGNFPGRFSGRQFSNSRSEMNVSTLELGDSALYLCASSLSRAMGGELFFGEGSRLTVL.

V is TRBV15 and J is TRBJ2-3, with TRBD1 identical over 9 bases. CDR1 is LNHNV and CDR2 is YYDKDF in the germline V gene (reference sequence). V lost 8 bases and J lost 3; bases outside the gene matches: 6. There are 14 residues in the CDR3. As DNA, the CDR3 is TGTGCCACCTCCCCGGGACAGGGTACAGATACGCAGTATTTT. It codes for CATSPGQGTDTQYF.

The chain recombines TRBV18 with TRBJ2-5; D remains ambiguous. V was pared by 2 bases and J by 5 bases, with 18 bases between. Germline V lookup: CDR1 KGHSH, CDR2 LQKENI. The CDR3 runs to 16 residues. DNA of the CDR3: TGTGCCAGCTCACCAATTCCCAGCGCCCTTAAGGAGACCCAGTACTTC. Translation: CASSPIPSALKETQYF.

The J gene is TRBJ1-2, the V gene TRBV6-5, with TRBD1 matching 7 bases. Germline values: CDR1 MNHEY, CDR2 SVGAGI. V was clipped by 2 bases and J by 4 bases; unmatched bases: 7. The CDR3 runs to 15 residues. CDR3 bases: TGTGCCAGCAGTTACAGGTTGGACAGGTCCTATGGCTACACCTTC. Its protein is CASSYRLDRSYGYTF.

The V and J genes are TRBV2 and TRBJ1-5; 7 bases map to TRBD1. Germline assignment: CDR1 SNHLY and CDR2 FYNNEI. The CDR3 is 15 amino acids. V shed 0 bases, J shed 5 bases, and the junction held 4 bases outside the gene matches. CDR3 sequence (DNA): TGTGCCAGCAGTGAAGCGGGCAGGGGGGATCAGCCCCAGCATTTT. Its translation: CASSEAGRGDQPQHF.

J is TRBJ1-2 and V is TRBV10-3, with D hard to call. Germline loops: CDR1 ENHRY, CDR2 SYGVKD. Trimming shortened V by 6 bases and J by 12 bases, and 17 bases separated the two germline ends. The length of the CDR3 is 12 residues. DNA for the CDR3: TGTGCCATCAGGGCCCCCGAGGGAGAGGACACCTTC. Translated, it gives CAIRAPEGEDTF.

This chain links TRBV3-1 (or the pseudogene TRBV3-2) with TRBJ1-3, with TRBD1 identical over 9 bases. Germline V CDR1 and CDR2: LGHDT, YNNKEL (reference sequence). The CDR3 totals 16 residues. Losses at the gene ends were 2 bases for V and 2 bases for J; bases not matched to a gene: 4. In DNA form, the CDR3 reads TGTGCCAGCAGCCAACGTACAGGGGGCACTGGAAACACCATATATTTT. Translating gives CASSQRTGGTGNTIYF.

In its sample, this clone was seen a few times. V and J are TRBV15 and TRBJ1-3, with D possibly matching TRBD1 (6 bases). The CDR3 has 17 amino acids. V lost 0 bases and J lost 2, with 14 bases in between. The germline CDR1 and CDR2 sequences are LNHNV and YYDKDF (reference sequence). In DNA, the CDR3 is TGTGCCACCAGCAGAGATCTCCCAGGGGACGCTGGAAACACCATATATTTT. It encodes CATSRDLPGDAGNTIYF. Complete variable domain (other parts from reference TRBV15 and TRBJ1-3): DAMVIQNPRYQVTQFGKPVTLSCSQTLNHNVMYWYQQKSSQAPKLLFHYYDKDFNNEADTPDNFQSRRPNTSFCFLDIRSPGLGDTAMYLCATSRDLPGDAGNTIYFGEGSWLTVV.

The rearrangement links TRBV19 to TRBJ1-4; D remains ambiguous. The germline V gene encodes CDR1 LNHDA and CDR2 SQIVND (reference sequence). The length of the CDR3 is 13 residues. Trimming stripped 11 bases from V and 7 bases from J, with 17 bases between. CDR3 DNA: TGTGCCTCGTTTGGGCCCAGTAGTGAAAAACTGTTTTTT. Translation gives CASFGPSSEKLFF.

The chain carries TRBV9 and TRBJ1-2; D perhaps matches TRBD1 (5 bases). Germline lookup yields CDR1 SGDLS and CDR2 YYNGEE. The V end lost 3 bases, the J end lost 6 bases, and 12 bases lay between the germline ends. The CDR3 covers 13 residues. CDR3 nucleotide sequence: TGTGCCAGCAGCGCAGGGATTGGGCATGGCTACACCTTC. Its protein is CASSAGIGHGYTF.

The V gene is TRBV7-3, the J gene TRBJ2-1; 11 positions match TRBD2. This CDR3 region has 16 residues. V lost 5 bases to trimming and J lost 3 bases; unmatched junction nucleotides: 6. The germline V gene encodes CDR1 SGHTA and CDR2 FQGTGA. CDR3: CASSPIAGGIYNEQFF. The CDR3 region has the DNA TGTGCCAGCAGCCCGATAGCGGGGGGGATCTACAATGAGCAGTTCTTC. Combining the CDR3 with reference TRBV7-3 and TRBJ2-1 gives the whole variable domain GAGVSQTPSNKVTEKGKYVELRCDPISGHTALYWYRQSLGQGPEFLIYFQGTGAADDSGLPNDRFFAVRPEGSVSTLKIQRTERGDSAVYLCASSPIAGGIYNEQFFGPGTRLTVL.

The V call is TRBV4-3, the J call TRBJ1-2; D not certain. The germline CDR1 and CDR2 sequences are LGHNA and YSLEER. The ends were cut back, 0 bases at V and 2 bases at J, with 10 bases in the middle. The CDR3 sequence is 15 residues long. CDR3 residues: CASSQDQLANYGYTF. The CDR3 DNA follows: TGCGCCAGCAGCCAAGATCAACTCGCCAACTATGGCTACACCTTC.

The chain links TRBV23-1 to TRBJ2-3, with 10 bases identical to TRBD1. TRBV23-1 is noted as an ORF with a role that remains uncertain. The V segment lost 11 bases and the J segment 0 bases; nucleotides outside the gene matches: 17. The CDR3 spans 18 residues. Here the CDR3 reads CAPKSGTGVLPSTDTQYF. CDR3 DNA: TGCGCCCCCAAGTCGGGGACAGGGGTGCTCCCTAGCACAGATACGCAGTATTTT.

In its sample, this clone was seen once. The rearrangement uses TRBV6-6 and TRBJ2-7; 10 bases line up with TRBD1. Per the germline V gene, CDR1 is MNHNY and CDR2 is SVGAGI (reference sequence). The CDR3 loop spans 15 amino acids. J gave up 7 bases and V 6 bases, and 12 bases lay outside the gene matches. The CDR3 loop is CASSRPGQGTGEQYF. CDR3 nucleotide sequence: TGTGCCAGCAGCCGACCGGGACAGGGGACAGGAGAGCAGTACTTC.

About this clone itself: Other nucleotide sequences in the sample specify the same CDR3. V usage is TRBV5-1 and J usage is TRBJ1-1; D is ambiguous. The CDR3 has 14 amino acids. Germline values: CDR1 SGHRS, CDR2 YFSETQ. Trimming left V 0 bases short and J 1 base short, with 7 bases between. Here the CDR3 reads CASSLATGNTEAFF. CDR3 nucleotide sequence: TGCGCCAGCAGCTTGGCCACGGGGAACACTGAAGCTTTCTTT. The full variable domain, in which reference TRBV5-1 and TRBJ1-1 provide the parts outside the CDR3, is KAGVTQTPRYLIKTRGQQVTLSCSPISGHRSVSWYQQTPGQGLQFLFEYFSETQRNKGNFPGRFSGRQFSNSRSEMNVSTLELGDSALYLCASSLATGNTEAFFGQGTRLTVV.

This clone was recorded once. This rearrangement joins TRBV7-3 to TRBJ2-1; TRBD1 is a possible D gene (6 bases). The CDR3 is 13 amino acids. V lost 1 base to trimming and J lost 6 bases, with 7 bases between them. CDR1 is SGHTA and CDR2 is FQGTGA in the germline V gene. The CDR3 loop reads CASSLSRGNEQFF. CDR3 DNA: TGTGCCAGCAGCTTAAGCAGGGGCAATGAGCAGTTCTTC.

The chain couples TRBV6-5 to TRBJ2-7; D is perhaps TRBD1 (6 bases). With 7 bases removed from V and 5 bases from J, the gap between germline ends came to 15 bases. Germline V CDR1 and CDR2: MNHEY, SVGAGI. This CDR3 is 13 amino acids long. CDR3 sequence (DNA): TGTGCCAGCATTGGGACACCCGGGCACGAGCAGTACTTC. This gives the protein CASIGTPGHEQYF.

This clone was detected a few times. The chain is built from TRBV18 and TRBJ1-1, with 11 bases that match TRBD1. V lost 3 bases and J lost 11; bases outside the gene matches: 5. Germline CDR1 KGHSH, CDR2 LQKENI. The CDR3 spans 13 residues. CDR3 nucleotide sequence: TGTGCCAGCTCACCGGGGACAGGGGGGAAGGCTTTCTTT. The encoded protein is CASSPGTGGKAFF.